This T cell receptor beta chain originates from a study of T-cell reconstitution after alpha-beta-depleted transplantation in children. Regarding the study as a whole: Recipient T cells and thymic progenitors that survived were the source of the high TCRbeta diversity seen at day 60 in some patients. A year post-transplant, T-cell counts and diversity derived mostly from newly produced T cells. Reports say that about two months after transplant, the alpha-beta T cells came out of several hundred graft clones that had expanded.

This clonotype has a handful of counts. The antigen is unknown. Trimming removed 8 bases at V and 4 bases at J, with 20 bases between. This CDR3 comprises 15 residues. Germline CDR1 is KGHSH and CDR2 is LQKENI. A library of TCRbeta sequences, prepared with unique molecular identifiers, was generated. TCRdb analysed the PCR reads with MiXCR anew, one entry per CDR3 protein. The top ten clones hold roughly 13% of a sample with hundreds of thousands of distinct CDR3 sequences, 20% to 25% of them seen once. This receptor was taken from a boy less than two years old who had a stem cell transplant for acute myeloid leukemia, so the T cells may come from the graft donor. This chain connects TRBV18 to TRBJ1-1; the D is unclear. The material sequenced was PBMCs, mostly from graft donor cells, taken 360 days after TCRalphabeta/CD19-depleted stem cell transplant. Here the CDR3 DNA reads TGTGCCAGCGGTGACGTAGAGGGAGGGTCCACTGAAGCTTTCTTT. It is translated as CASGDVEGGSTEAFF.